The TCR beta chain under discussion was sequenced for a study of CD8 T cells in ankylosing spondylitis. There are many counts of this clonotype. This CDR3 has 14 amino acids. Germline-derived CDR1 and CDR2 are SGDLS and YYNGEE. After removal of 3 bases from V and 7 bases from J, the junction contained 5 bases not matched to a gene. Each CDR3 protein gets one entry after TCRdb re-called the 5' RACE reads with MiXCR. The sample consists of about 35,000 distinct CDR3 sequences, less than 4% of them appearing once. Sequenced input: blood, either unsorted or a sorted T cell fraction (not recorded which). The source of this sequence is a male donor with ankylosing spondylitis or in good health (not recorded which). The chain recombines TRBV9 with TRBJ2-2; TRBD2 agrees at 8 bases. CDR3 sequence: CASSEALAGGELFF. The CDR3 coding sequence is TGTGCCAGCAGCGAAGCGCTAGCGGGCGGGGAGCTGTTTTTT. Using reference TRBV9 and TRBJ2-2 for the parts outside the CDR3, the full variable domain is DSGVTQTPKHLITATGQRVTLRCSPRSGDLSVYWYQQSLDQGLQFLIQYYNGEERAKGNILERFSAQQFPDLHSELNLSSLELGDSALYFCASSEALAGGELFFGEGSRLTVL.